This TCR beta chain is from a study of cytomegalovirus exposure and HLA in healthy donors. PCR involved 60 Vbeta and 13 Jbeta primers. Method: immunoSEQ multiplex PCR; TCRdb's copy keeps in-frame clones and lacks some. This table holds under 300,000 clones, 80% to 85% found once. This CDR3 contains 12 residues. V lost 2 bases and J 7 bases, leaving 8 bases between the germline ends. Germline V gene lookup returns CDR1 SNHLY and CDR2 FYNNEI. The TCR sequence derives from a woman aged 60 to 75 in good health and CMV-seropositive. Material for sequencing was PBMCs. The chain combines TRBV2 with TRBJ2-5, with unresolved D. The CDR3 sequence is CASSESTGTQYF. In DNA, the CDR3 is TGTGCCAGCAGTGAATCCACCGGGACCCAGTACTTC.